The clone carrying this T cell receptor beta chain came up many times. The antigen is not known. This sample was included in a study of tumor and adjacent non-tumor tissue in lung cancer. Points from the study as a whole: Tumor tissue had significantly higher TCR diversity than normal lung.

Three rounds of nested PCR, following a modified ARM-PCR protocol, produced the TCRbeta library. TCRdb reprocessed the multiplex PCR reads via MiXCR and lists one record per CDR3 protein. This repertoire shows 70,000 to 95,000 distinct CDR3 sequences, just over 75% found once; its top ten account for roughly 37%. No cell sorting was done before RNA was extracted from the tissue. This non-tumor lung sample came from over 3 cm beyond the tumor edge. Sequencing used distant non-tumor lung tissue. The sequence was obtained from a man between 65 and 80 years old with non-small cell lung cancer.

In nucleotides, the CDR3 is TGTGCCAGCAGCCAAAGGGGCGGGAACAATCAGCCCCAGCATTTT. Its protein is CASSQRGGNNQPQHF. The gene calls are TRBV14 and TRBJ1-5, with D possibly matching TRBD1 (5 bases). This CDR3 contains 15 residues. With 2 bases removed from V and 3 bases from J, the gap between germline ends came to 11 bases. From germline, CDR1 is SGHDN and CDR2 FVKESK.